At least ten counts were recorded for the clone carrying this T cell receptor (beta chain). Its antigen is currently unknown. Barcoded TCR alpha and TCR beta cDNA libraries with UMIs came from 5'RACE using constant-segment primers. TCRdb recomputed calls from the 5' RACE reads with MiXCR, one row per CDR3 protein. The sample has 40,000 or so distinct CDR3 sequences, around 6.6% seen once. The V end lost 4 bases, the J end lost 9 bases, and 16 bases lay between the germline ends. This CDR3 is 14 amino acids long. Germline V lookup: CDR1 DFQATT, CDR2 SNEGSKA (reference sequence). This entry comes from a study of T-cell memory formation after mild COVID-19. Background on the study: TCR clusters were mostly confined to one donor each.

Notes on the study in general: Clonal second-wave expansions that peaked on day 37 had unconfirmed SARS-CoV-2 specificity.

The receptor was derived from an adult who had mild COVID-19 (a few samples of this study predate the infection). Cell type and time point are not known. V gene TRBV20-1 combines with J gene TRBJ1-6, with D unclear. The sample comprised PBMCs or a T cell subset sorted from them (not recorded which). The CDR3 DNA sequence: TGCAGTGCTACCCGGGAGGGCTCCATTTCACCCCTCCACTTT. This sequence encodes CSATREGSISPLHF.